This TCR beta chain was identified during a study of T cell changes during pregnancy in multiple sclerosis. The V and J ends lost 10 bases and 1 base respectively, with 28 bases between them. This CDR3 has 18 amino acids. CDR1 and CDR2 (germline): MNHEY, SMNVEV (reference sequence). Assay used: immunoSEQ multiplex PCR; TCRdb lists only in-frame clones, some missing. The sample gives roughly 66,000 clones, 80% to 95% of which show up once; about 2.5% is in the top ten. The genes are TRBV27 and TRBJ1-2; D is possibly TRBD1 (6 bases). The receptor's source is a female donor with multiple sclerosis, enrolled in a pregnancy study. This material consisted of peripheral blood, taken in the first trimester of pregnancy. For the CDR3, the DNA is TGTGCCACCCAATCGGGGGGGACAAAGAAAAGTCGTAACTATGGCTACACCTTC. This translates into CATQSGGTKKSRNYGYTF.